These T cell receptor beta chains were read from a single sample in a study of blood T cell repertoires in COVID-19. The assay was immunoSEQ multiplex PCR, and TCRdb's table has in-frame clones only and misses some. The sample holds some 100,000 clones, approximately 90% seen once. Sequencing used peripheral blood. The receptors stem from a woman aged 80 or over with active COVID-19. The CDR3 runs from the conserved cysteine through the conserved F or W. Fields, in order: clone size, V gene, J gene, D gene, CDR3 protein, CDR3 DNA. The D gene is left open where the match is weak. Clone size is shown for a subset of rows, as once, few, many or a class of expanded clone.

clone size: .; V gene: TRBV29-1; J gene: TRBJ2-7; D gene: TRBD1; CDR3 protein: CSVGGGLYEQYF; CDR3 DNA: TGCAGCGTTGGAGGGGGCTTGTACGAGCAGTACTTC
clone size: .; V gene: TRBV18; J gene: TRBJ2-1; D gene: .; CDR3 protein: CASSPRQNYNEQFF; CDR3 DNA: TGTGCCAGCTCACCACGACAGAACTACAATGAGCAGTTCTTC
clone size: .; V gene: TRBV6-6; J gene: TRBJ2-1; D gene: TRBD1; CDR3 protein: CASSYGGQVNEQFF; CDR3 DNA: TGTGCCAGCAGTTACGGGGGACAGGTCAATGAGCAGTTCTTC
clone size: few; V gene: TRBV5-8; J gene: TRBJ1-4; D gene: .; CDR3 protein: CASSFKTDSNEKLFF; CDR3 DNA: TGTGCCAGCAGCTTTAAGACCGACAGTAATGAAAAACTGTTTTTT
clone size: .; V gene: TRBV3-1/TRBV3-2; J gene: TRBJ1-5; D gene: .; CDR3 protein: CASSQRGGSDQPQHF; CDR3 DNA: TGTGCCAGCAGCCAAAGGGGGGGGTCCGATCAGCCCCAGCATTTT
clone size: .; V gene: TRBV7-9; J gene: TRBJ1-6; D gene: TRBD1; CDR3 protein: CASSFGTENSPLHF; CDR3 DNA: TGTGCCAGCAGCTTTGGGACAGAAAATTCACCCCTCCACTTT
clone size: .; V gene: TRBV19; J gene: TRBJ1-2; D gene: .; CDR3 protein: CASSIYGSGYGYTF; CDR3 DNA: TGTGCCAGTAGTATATACGGCTCAGGCTATGGCTACACCTTC
clone size: .; V gene: TRBV19; J gene: TRBJ2-1; D gene: TRBD1; CDR3 protein: CASSPTGEANEQFF; CDR3 DNA: TGTGCCAGTAGTCCTACAGGGGAAGCCAATGAGCAGTTCTTC
clone size: .; V gene: TRBV5-1; J gene: TRBJ1-4; D gene: .; CDR3 protein: CASSLLGFRDGTNEKLFF; CDR3 DNA: TGCGCCAGCAGCTTGCTAGGGTTCAGGGATGGTACTAATGAAAAACTGTTTTTT
clone size: .; V gene: TRBV7-9; J gene: TRBJ2-5; D gene: TRBD2; CDR3 protein: CASSLELAAAQRETQYF; CDR3 DNA: TGTGCCAGCAGCTTAGAACTAGCGGCCGCGCAGAGAGAGACCCAGTACTTC
clone size: .; V gene: TRBV7-9; J gene: TRBJ2-2; D gene: TRBD2; CDR3 protein: CASSLLAEYGELFF; CDR3 DNA: TGTGCCAGCAGCTTACTAGCGGAGTACGGGGAGCTGTTTTTT
clone size: .; V gene: TRBV2; J gene: TRBJ1-5; D gene: .; CDR3 protein: CASRPDTSEPQHF; CDR3 DNA: TGTGCCAGCAGACCCGACACTTCTGAGCCCCAGCATTTT
clone size: .; V gene: TRBV2; J gene: TRBJ2-3; D gene: TRBD2; CDR3 protein: CASHRTSGSTQYF; CDR3 DNA: TGTGCCAGCCATAGGACTAGCGGGAGTACGCAGTATTTT
clone size: .; V gene: TRBV5-1; J gene: TRBJ2-1; D gene: .; CDR3 protein: CASSLGTTHYKNEQFF; CDR3 DNA: TGCGCCAGCAGCTTGGGGACTACCCATTACAAGAATGAGCAGTTCTTC
clone size: .; V gene: TRBV7-9; J gene: TRBJ1-2; D gene: .; CDR3 protein: CASSQDSYGYTF; CDR3 DNA: TGTGCCAGCAGCCAGGACAGCTATGGCTACACCTTC
clone size: .; V gene: TRBV30; J gene: TRBJ1-6; D gene: TRBD1; CDR3 protein: CAWAGDRENSPLHF; CDR3 DNA: TGTGCCTGGGCGGGGGACAGGGAAAATTCACCCCTCCACTTT
clone size: .; V gene: TRBV3-1/TRBV3-2; J gene: TRBJ1-2; D gene: TRBD1; CDR3 protein: CASSQAGQGAEDYGYTF; CDR3 DNA: TGTGCCAGCAGCCAAGCGGGACAGGGGGCGGAAGACTATGGCTACACCTTC
clone size: .; V gene: TRBV27; J gene: TRBJ2-5; D gene: TRBD1; CDR3 protein: CATTPRGQQETQYF; CDR3 DNA: TGTGCCACCACCCCCAGGGGGCAGCAAGAGACCCAGTACTTC
clone size: .; V gene: TRBV3-1/TRBV3-2; J gene: TRBJ1-2; D gene: TRBD1; CDR3 protein: CASSQGNRGGHTF; CDR3 DNA: TGTGCCAGCAGCCAAGGGAACAGGGGAGGACACACCTTC
clone size: once; V gene: TRBV15; J gene: TRBJ2-1; D gene: .; CDR3 protein: CATGTRSSYNEQFF; CDR3 DNA: TGTGCCACTGGTACAAGGAGCTCCTACAATGAGCAGTTCTTC
clone size: once; V gene: TRBV6-2/TRBV6-3; J gene: TRBJ2-2; D gene: .; CDR3 protein: CASSYSFDRSYTGELFF; CDR3 DNA: TGTGCCAGCAGTTACTCGTTCGACAGGTCCTACACCGGGGAGCTGTTTTTT
clone size: .; V gene: TRBV2; J gene: TRBJ2-7; D gene: TRBD1; CDR3 protein: CASSGDSSAYEQYF; CDR3 DNA: TGTGCCAGCAGTGGGGACAGCTCCGCCTACGAGCAGTACTTC
clone size: .; V gene: TRBV7-2; J gene: TRBJ2-1; D gene: TRBD2; CDR3 protein: CASSLAGGPGNEQFF; CDR3 DNA: TGTGCCAGCAGCTTAGCGGGAGGGCCGGGCAATGAGCAGTTCTTC
clone size: .; V gene: TRBV3-1/TRBV3-2; J gene: TRBJ2-7; D gene: TRBD2; CDR3 protein: CASSQDSGRAYEQYF; CDR3 DNA: TGTGCCAGCAGCCAGGATAGCGGGAGGGCCTACGAGCAGTACTTC
clone size: .; V gene: TRBV5-1; J gene: TRBJ2-1; D gene: .; CDR3 protein: CASSLIEGGSYNEQFF; CDR3 DNA: TGCGCCAGCAGCCTTATTGAGGGAGGATCCTACAATGAGCAGTTCTTC
clone size: .; V gene: TRBV27; J gene: TRBJ2-7; D gene: TRBD2; CDR3 protein: CASSLLLAGGPSEQYF; CDR3 DNA: TGTGCCAGCAGTTTATTACTAGCGGGAGGGCCGAGCGAGCAGTACTTC
clone size: .; V gene: TRBV6-5; J gene: TRBJ2-1; D gene: .; CDR3 protein: CASSYGQVGFYEQFF; CDR3 DNA: TGTGCCAGCAGTTACGGGCAGGTCGGTTTCTATGAGCAGTTCTTC
clone size: .; V gene: TRBV2; J gene: TRBJ2-7; D gene: .; CDR3 protein: CASRGSYSYEQYF; CDR3 DNA: TGTGCCAGCAGAGGTAGCTACTCCTACGAGCAGTACTTC
clone size: .; V gene: TRBV7-6; J gene: TRBJ2-2; D gene: TRBD2; CDR3 protein: CASSLGTSGTGELFF; CDR3 DNA: TGTGCCAGCAGCTTAGGTACTAGCGGCACCGGGGAGCTGTTTTTT
clone size: .; V gene: TRBV15; J gene: TRBJ1-4; D gene: .; CDR3 protein: CATSRDGQLDEKLFF; CDR3 DNA: TGTGCCACCAGCAGAGATGGACAGCTTGATGAAAAACTGTTTTTT
clone size: .; V gene: TRBV14; J gene: TRBJ2-7; D gene: TRBD2; CDR3 protein: CASSQLSGSTHEQYF; CDR3 DNA: TGTGCCAGCAGCCAACTTAGCGGGAGCACCCACGAGCAGTACTTC
clone size: .; V gene: TRBV4-3; J gene: TRBJ2-7; D gene: .; CDR3 protein: CASSQLGTHYEQYF; CDR3 DNA: TGCGCCAGCAGCCAACTCGGGACTCACTACGAGCAGTACTTC
clone size: .; V gene: TRBV27; J gene: TRBJ1-2; D gene: .; CDR3 protein: CASSLLPRAELNYGYTF; CDR3 DNA: TGTGCCAGCAGTTTATTGCCGCGGGCAGAACTAAACTATGGCTACACCTTC
clone size: .; V gene: TRBV7-9; J gene: TRBJ2-5; D gene: TRBD2; CDR3 protein: CASSWDREVQETQYF; CDR3 DNA: TGTGCCAGCAGCTGGGACCGGGAGGTTCAAGAGACCCAGTACTTC
clone size: .; V gene: TRBV19; J gene: TRBJ2-3; D gene: .; CDR3 protein: CASNQGRGGSSTDTQYF; CDR3 DNA: TGTGCCAGTAACCAGGGGCGCGGGGGCTCTAGCACAGATACGCAGTATTTT
clone size: .; V gene: TRBV15; J gene: TRBJ2-2; D gene: .; CDR3 protein: CATSSPRTGELFF; CDR3 DNA: TGTGCCACCAGCAGCCCGAGGACCGGGGAGCTGTTTTTT
clone size: .; V gene: TRBV7-8; J gene: TRBJ2-7; D gene: .; CDR3 protein: CASSPTGGPYEQYF; CDR3 DNA: TGTGCCAGCAGCCCGACGGGGGGCCCCTACGAGCAGTACTTC